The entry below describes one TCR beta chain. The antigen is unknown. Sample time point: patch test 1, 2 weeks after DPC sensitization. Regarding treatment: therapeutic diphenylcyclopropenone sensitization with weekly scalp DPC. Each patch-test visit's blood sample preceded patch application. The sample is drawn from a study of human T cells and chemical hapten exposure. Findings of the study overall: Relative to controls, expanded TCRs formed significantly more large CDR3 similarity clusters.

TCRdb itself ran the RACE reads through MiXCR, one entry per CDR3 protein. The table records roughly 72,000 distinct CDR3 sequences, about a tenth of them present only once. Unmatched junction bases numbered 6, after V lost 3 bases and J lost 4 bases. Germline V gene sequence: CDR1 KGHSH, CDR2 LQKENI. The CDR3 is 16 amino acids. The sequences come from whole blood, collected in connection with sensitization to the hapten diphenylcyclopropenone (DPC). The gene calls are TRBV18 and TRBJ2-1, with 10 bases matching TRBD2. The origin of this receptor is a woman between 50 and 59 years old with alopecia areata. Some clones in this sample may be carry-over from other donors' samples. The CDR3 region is CASSPLAGVGYNEQFF. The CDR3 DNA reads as TGTGCCAGCTCACCTCTAGCGGGAGTAGGGTACAATGAGCAGTTCTTC.